Listed here are 19 T cell receptor beta chains from one sample, sequenced in a study of T cells after yellow fever vaccination. TCRdb used MiXCR to reprocess the 5' RACE reads, holding one entry per CDR3 protein. There are some 500,000 distinct CDR3 sequences in the sample; about 14% occur only once, and over 12% lies in the top ten. Sequenced material: PBMCs, taken on the day of the yellow fever booster vaccination. These receptors were taken from a young man who received the YFV17D yellow fever vaccine.

There are a few counts of this clonotype. This chain links TRBV20-1 with TRBJ2-3; 10 nucleotides align to TRBD2. The V and J ends lost 6 bases and 3 bases, in that order; junction bases with no gene match: 6. There are 14 residues in the CDR3. Germline loops: CDR1 DFQATT, CDR2 SNEGSKA (reference sequence). CDR3 region: CSAPRTSGTDTQYF. The CDR3 DNA reads TGCAGTGCCCCAAGGACTAGCGGTACAGATACGCAGTATTTT.

This clonotype was counted at least ten times. The chain links TRBV20-1 to TRBJ2-1, with D tentatively TRBD2 (6 bases). This CDR3 spans 15 amino acids. With 0 bases removed from V and 8 bases from J, the gap between germline ends came to 17 bases. Germline V lookup: CDR1 DFQATT, CDR2 SNEGSKA (reference sequence). The chain's CDR3 is CSARDGTTSKHEQFF. For the CDR3, the DNA is TGCAGTGCTAGAGATGGGACCACTAGCAAGCATGAGCAGTTCTTC.

Only a few counts were recorded for this clonotype. The V gene is TRBV20-1, the J gene TRBJ2-1; 8 bases are a match to TRBD2. CDR3 length: 16 residues. Germline V CDR1 and CDR2: DFQATT, SNEGSKA (reference sequence). The V segment lost 4 bases and the J segment 0 bases; nucleotides outside the gene matches: 8. The CDR3 loop reads CSAIFSGASSYNEQFF. The CDR3 nucleotides are TGCAGTGCTATATTTAGCGGGGCTAGCTCCTACAATGAGCAGTTCTTC.

The table lists this clonotype with a few counts. V is TRBV6-2 or TRBV6-3 and J is TRBJ2-5, with D possibly being TRBD1 (6 bases). V lost 8 bases and J 2 bases, leaving 15 bases between the germline ends. Per the germline V gene, CDR1 is MNHEY and CDR2 is SVGEGT. The CDR3 covers 14 residues. CDR3 protein: CASRSSGVQETQYF. The CDR3 DNA sequence: TGTGCCAGCCGGAGTTCAGGGGTTCAAGAGACCCAGTACTTC.

At least ten counts were recorded for this clonotype. The chain couples TRBV9 to TRBJ2-4; D ambiguous. Trimming removed 3 bases at V and 7 bases at J, with 11 bases between. There are 13 residues in the CDR3. CDR1 is SGDLS, CDR2 YYNGEE, per germline. The DNA for the CDR3 is TGTGCCAGCAGCGCGGAAACGATGAACATTCAGTACTTC. Translating it yields CASSAETMNIQYF. Full variable domain (missing parts from reference TRBV9 and TRBJ2-4): DSGVTQTPKHLITATGQRVTLRCSPRSGDLSVYWYQQSLDQGLQFLIQYYNGEERAKGNILERFSAQQFPDLHSELNLSSLELGDSALYFCASSAETMNIQYFGAGTRLSVL.

V and J are TRBV28 and TRBJ1-4; 8 nucleotides agree with TRBD1. Per germline, CDR1 MDHEN and CDR2 SYDVKM. The CDR3 sequence is 15 residues long. J gave up 7 bases and V 5 bases, and 9 bases lay outside the gene matches. DNA of the CDR3: TGTGCCAGCAGTCCGACAGGGGTTCGACGTGAAAAACTGTTTTTT. Residues: CASSPTGVRREKLFF. The full variable domain, rest sourced from reference TRBV28 and TRBJ1-4, is DVKVTQSSRYLVKRTGEKVFLECVQDMDHENMFWYRQDPGLGLRLIYFSYDVKMKEKGDIPEGYSVSREKKERFSLILESASTNQTSMYLCASSPTGVRREKLFFGSGTQLSVL.

The genes are TRBV28 and TRBJ2-3; D possibly corresponds to TRBD2 (6 bases). Per the germline V gene, CDR1 is MDHEN and CDR2 is SYDVKM. The CDR3 is made up of 14 amino acids. V lost 4 bases, J lost 0 bases, and 8 bases lay in between. CDR3 sequence: CASSWGTSTDTQYF. CDR3 DNA sequence: TGTGCCAGCAGTTGGGGGACTAGCACAGATACGCAGTATTTT. The full variable domain, in which reference TRBV28 and TRBJ2-3 provide the parts outside the CDR3, is DVKVTQSSRYLVKRTGEKVFLECVQDMDHENMFWYRQDPGLGLRLIYFSYDVKMKEKGDIPEGYSVSREKKERFSLILESASTNQTSMYLCASSWGTSTDTQYFGPGTRLTVL.

This clonotype has a count of ten or more. The J gene is TRBJ2-1, the V gene TRBV24-1, with D perhaps matching TRBD1 (5 bases). Trimming took off 3 bases at V and 4 bases at J, with 21 bases between the two ends. Germline CDR1 reads KGHDR; CDR2 reads SFDVKD. The CDR3 is 18 amino acids. The CDR3 DNA reads TGTGCCACCAGTGATCAAACATCGGACACCTATTCTTACAATGAGCAGTTCTTC. It specifies CATSDQTSDTYSYNEQFF.

This clonotype was observed a few times. The rearrangement joins TRBV27 to TRBJ2-7, with 12 bases lining up with TRBD2. The CDR3 is 16 residues long. V shed 6 bases and J 6 bases; nucleotides not matched to a gene: 12. Germline CDR1 is MNHEY and CDR2 is SMNVEV (reference sequence). CDR3 region: CASRRTSGIMGREQYF. The CDR3 DNA sequence: TGTGCCAGCAGGCGGACTAGCGGGATTATGGGGCGCGAGCAGTACTTC.

This clonotype was seen a handful of times. The rearrangement joins TRBV15 to TRBJ2-5, with 12 bases identical to TRBD2. The CDR3 has 15 residues. The junction had 1 base not matched to a gene; V was cut back by 0 bases and J by 5 bases. Germline lookup yields CDR1 LNHNV and CDR2 YYDKDF (reference sequence). CDR3 amino acids: CATSRETSGSETQYF. The DNA of the CDR3 is TGTGCCACCAGCAGAGAGACTAGCGGGAGTGAGACCCAGTACTTC.

The sample holds a few counts of this clonotype. This chain uses TRBV20-1 with TRBJ2-6; 10 bases map to TRBD1. Germline CDR1 and CDR2: DFQATT and SNEGSKA (reference sequence). The CDR3 sequence is 17 residues long. V trimming: 3 bases; J trimming: 4 bases; junction bases outside the gene matches: 9. The CDR3 is CSARRTGGLAGANVLTF. The CDR3 coding sequence is TGCAGTGCTAGGAGGACAGGGGGTTTAGCAGGGGCCAACGTCCTGACTTTC.

Only a few counts were recorded for this clonotype. The chain joins TRBV29-1 to TRBJ2-2; D is undetermined. The CDR3 covers 13 residues. The V gene lost 0 bases and the J gene lost 6 bases, with 8 bases spanning the gap. Germline CDR1 SQVTM, CDR2 ANQGSEA. This CDR3 is CSVEEVSPGELFF. In DNA form, the CDR3 reads TGCAGCGTTGAAGAGGTCTCTCCCGGGGAGCTGTTTTTT.

The chain uses TRBV20-1 and TRBJ2-1; 9 nucleotides match TRBD2. Germline CDR1 and CDR2: DFQATT and SNEGSKA (reference sequence). With V trimmed by 2 bases and J by 6 bases, 11 bases remained unmatched. The CDR3 has 16 residues. CDR3 DNA sequence: TGCAGTGCTAGACTCTCCATAGCGGGAGCCCTCAATGAGCAGTTCTTC. It codes for CSARLSIAGALNEQFF.

The chain couples TRBV30 to TRBJ2-1; possible D gene TRBD1, 5 bases. The CDR3 length is 14 residues. V was clipped by 5 bases and J by 3 bases, with 14 bases between them. CDR1 and CDR2 (germline): GTSNPN, SVGIG (reference sequence). CDR3 sequence: CAWDPGAGYNEQFF. As DNA, the CDR3 is TGTGCCTGGGACCCTGGGGCAGGCTACAATGAGCAGTTCTTC.

This sequence joins TRBV7-9 and TRBJ2-1, with 8 bases that match TRBD1. The CDR3 consists of 14 residues. V dropped 3 bases and J dropped 5; count of bases not matched to a gene: 3. The V gene's germline CDR1 is SEHNR and CDR2 FQNEAQ (reference sequence). The CDR3 here is CASSFGTGNNEQFF. The CDR3 DNA sequence: TGTGCCAGCAGCTTTGGGACAGGTAACAATGAGCAGTTCTTC.

The chain links TRBV20-1 to TRBJ2-5; 8 nucleotides match TRBD2. The CDR3 has 14 residues. CDR1 and CDR2 from the germline V gene are DFQATT and SNEGSKA (reference sequence). V dropped 1 base and J dropped 1; count of bases not matched to a gene: 2. CDR3 DNA sequence: TGCAGTGCTAGAGCGGGGGGGGGCCAAGAGACCCAGTACTTC. This translates into CSARAGGGQETQYF.

The chain carries TRBV7-2 and TRBJ2-7, with D unclear. This CDR3 has 14 residues. Germline V lookup: CDR1 SGHTA, CDR2 FQGNSA. V was cut by 1 base and J by 4 bases, with 11 bases left in between. The CDR3 loop is CASSLDPATYEQYF. The CDR3 nucleotides are TGTGCCAGCAGCTTAGACCCAGCCACTTACGAGCAGTACTTC.

V usage is TRBV5-1 and J usage is TRBJ2-4; D may be TRBD2 (6 bases). The CDR3 contains 13 residues. CDR1 is SGHRS and CDR2 is YFSETQ in the germline V gene. The ends were cut back, 4 bases at V and 6 bases at J, with 11 bases in the middle. CDR3 protein: CASSAGPRNIQYF. The CDR3 region has the DNA TGCGCCAGCAGCGCGGGACCTCGAAACATTCAGTACTTC.

This chain links TRBV20-1 with TRBJ2-3, with D uncertain. This CDR3 has 16 residues. The germline gives CDR1 DFQATT, CDR2 SNEGSKA (reference sequence). Trimming stripped 1 base from V and 12 bases from J, with 26 bases between. CDR3 DNA sequence: TGCAGTGCTAGAGTACTCGGTGGGGTACTCACGTCCCCTCAGTATTTT. It encodes CSARVLGGVLTSPQYF.